This T cell receptor beta chain appears in the sequencing data of a study of blood T cell repertoires in COVID-19. The wider study: Samples of COVID-19 (acute and convalescent) were obtained from the United States, Italy and Spain. T cells, B-cell-depleted T cells, or PBMCs supplied cDNA or gDNA.

Trimming removed 4 bases at V and 10 bases at J, with 19 bases between. Germline-derived CDR1 and CDR2 are SGHTA and FQGNSA. The CDR3 extends over 15 amino acids. Participants reported their clinical history, and cohort assignment relied on those reports. Repertoires were generated with immunoSEQ multiplex PCR, while TCRdb's copy carries only in-frame clones and drops some. This table has about 260,000 clones, 88% appearing once. The TCR originated in a woman between 40 and 50 years old with acute COVID-19. The sample was PBMCs or T cells enriched from blood (not recorded which). The chain joins TRBV7-2 to TRBJ1-4; possibly TRBD1 for D (6 bases). The DNA of the CDR3 is TGTGCCAGCAGCTCGTGGGGTTCTAGAGGGGGAAAACTGTTTTTT. Translated: CASSSWGSRGGKLFF.